The 3 T cell receptor beta chains reported below all come from one sample, sequenced in a study of T cell responses to AZD1222 COVID-19 vaccine. Sequenced by immunoSEQ multiplex PCR; TCRdb stores in-frame clones only, minus some. The sample carries 55,000 to 90,000 clones, over 80% recorded once. The sequences come from peripheral blood, collected on day 0 of AZD1222 vaccination. The receptor set was obtained from an adult in good health.

The chain combines TRBV27 with TRBJ2-1; D is possibly TRBD1 (6 bases). V lost 5 bases and J lost 0, with 23 bases in between. Germline V gene data show CDR1 as MNHEY and CDR2 as SMNVEV (reference sequence). This CDR3 has 19 amino acids. DNA for the CDR3: TGTGCCAGCAGTAGAACAGGGATAGGTTTGCGCTCCTCCTACAATGAGCAGTTCTTC. Protein sequence: CASSRTGIGLRSSYNEQFF.

This clone was seen a single time. This sequence joins TRBV5-1 and TRBJ1-3, with 11 bases identical to TRBD1. The V gene's germline CDR1 is SGHRS and CDR2 YFSETQ. The CDR3 length is 15 residues. V lost 2 bases to trimming and J lost 3 bases; unmatched junction nucleotides: 1. CDR3 bases: TGCGCCAGCAGCTTCGGGACAGGGGGTGGAAACACCATATATTTT. This encodes CASSFGTGGGNTIYF. The whole variable domain, filled in from reference TRBV5-1 and TRBJ1-3, reads KAGVTQTPRYLIKTRGQQVTLSCSPISGHRSVSWYQQTPGQGLQFLFEYFSETQRNKGNFPGRFSGRQFSNSRSEMNVSTLELGDSALYLCASSFGTGGGNTIYFGEGSWLTVV.

V is TRBV7-9 and J is TRBJ1-1; TRBD1 aligns across 7 bases. Germline V gene lookup returns CDR1 SEHNR and CDR2 FQNEAQ (reference sequence). V was clipped by 4 bases and J by 2 bases; unmatched bases: 10. There are 16 residues in the CDR3. The CDR3 is CASSSTGSPLNTEAFF. The CDR3 coding sequence is TGTGCCAGCAGCTCGACAGGGAGCCCTTTAAACACTGAAGCTTTCTTT.